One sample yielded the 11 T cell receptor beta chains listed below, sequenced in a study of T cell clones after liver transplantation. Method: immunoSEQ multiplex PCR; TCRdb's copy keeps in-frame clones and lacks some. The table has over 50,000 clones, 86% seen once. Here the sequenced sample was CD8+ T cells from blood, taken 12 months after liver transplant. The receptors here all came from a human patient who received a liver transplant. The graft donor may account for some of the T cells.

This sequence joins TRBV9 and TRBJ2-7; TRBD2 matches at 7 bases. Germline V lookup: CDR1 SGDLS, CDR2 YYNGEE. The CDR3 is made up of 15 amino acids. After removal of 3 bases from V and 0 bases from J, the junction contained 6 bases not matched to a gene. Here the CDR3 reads CASSAGTTSSYEQYF. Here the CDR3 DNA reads TGTGCCAGCAGCGCCGGGACTACGAGCTCCTACGAGCAGTACTTC.

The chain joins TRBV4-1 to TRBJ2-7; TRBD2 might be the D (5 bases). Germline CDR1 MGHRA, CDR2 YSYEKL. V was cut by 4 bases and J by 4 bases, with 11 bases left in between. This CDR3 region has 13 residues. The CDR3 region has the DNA TGCGCCAGCAGCCCCCAAGGCGGGTACGAGCAGTACTTC. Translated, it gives CASSPQGGYEQYF.

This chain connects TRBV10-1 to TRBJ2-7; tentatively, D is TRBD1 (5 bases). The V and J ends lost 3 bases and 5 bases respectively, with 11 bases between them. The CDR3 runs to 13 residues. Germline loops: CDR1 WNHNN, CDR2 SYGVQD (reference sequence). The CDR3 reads CASSDRVGNEQYF. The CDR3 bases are TGCGCCAGCAGTGACAGGGTGGGAAACGAGCAGTACTTC.

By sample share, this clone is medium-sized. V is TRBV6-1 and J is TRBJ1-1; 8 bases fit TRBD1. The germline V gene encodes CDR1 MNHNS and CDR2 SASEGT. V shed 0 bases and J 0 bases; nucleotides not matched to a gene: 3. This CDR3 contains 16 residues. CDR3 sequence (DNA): TGTGCCAGCAGTGAAGCCGACAGGGGTATGAACACTGAAGCTTTCTTT. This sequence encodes CASSEADRGMNTEAFF.

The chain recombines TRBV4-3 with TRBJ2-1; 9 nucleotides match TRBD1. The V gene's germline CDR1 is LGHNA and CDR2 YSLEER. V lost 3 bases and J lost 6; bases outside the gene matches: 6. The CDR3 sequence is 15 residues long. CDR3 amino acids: CASSQAQGASNEQFF. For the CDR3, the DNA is TGCGCCAGCAGCCAGGCACAGGGGGCCAGCAATGAGCAGTTCTTC.

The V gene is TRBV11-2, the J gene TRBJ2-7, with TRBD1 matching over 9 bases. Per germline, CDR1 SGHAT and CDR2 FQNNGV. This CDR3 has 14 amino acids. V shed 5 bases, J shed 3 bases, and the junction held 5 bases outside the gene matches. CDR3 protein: CASSRTGVIYEQYF. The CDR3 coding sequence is TGTGCCAGCAGCCGGACAGGGGTCATCTACGAGCAGTACTTC.

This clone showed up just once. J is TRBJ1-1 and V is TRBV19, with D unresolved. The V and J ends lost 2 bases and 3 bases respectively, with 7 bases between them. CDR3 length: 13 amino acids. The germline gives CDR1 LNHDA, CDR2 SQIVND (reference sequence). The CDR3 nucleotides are TGTGCCAGTAGTATAACTATGGACACTGAAGCTTTCTTT. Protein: CASSITMDTEAFF.

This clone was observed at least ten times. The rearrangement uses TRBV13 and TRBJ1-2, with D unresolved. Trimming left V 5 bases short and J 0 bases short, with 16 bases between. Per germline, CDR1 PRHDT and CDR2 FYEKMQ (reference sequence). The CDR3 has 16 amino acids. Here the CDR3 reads CASSEGGTAANYGYTF. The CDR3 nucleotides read TGTGCCAGCAGCGAAGGTGGTACAGCCGCTAACTATGGCTACACCTTC.

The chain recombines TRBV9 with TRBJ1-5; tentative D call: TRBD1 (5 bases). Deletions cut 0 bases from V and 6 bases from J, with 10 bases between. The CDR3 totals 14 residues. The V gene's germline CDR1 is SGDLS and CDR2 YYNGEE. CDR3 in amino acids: CASSVEGAGQPQHF. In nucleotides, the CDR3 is TGTGCCAGCAGCGTAGAAGGGGCCGGTCAGCCCCAGCATTTT.

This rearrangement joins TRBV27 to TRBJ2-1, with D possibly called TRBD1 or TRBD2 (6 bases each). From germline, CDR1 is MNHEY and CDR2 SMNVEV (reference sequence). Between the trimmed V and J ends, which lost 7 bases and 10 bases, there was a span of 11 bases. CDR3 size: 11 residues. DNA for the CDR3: TGTGCCAGCACATTCGGGGGCGAGCAGTTCTTC. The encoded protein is CASTFGGEQFF.

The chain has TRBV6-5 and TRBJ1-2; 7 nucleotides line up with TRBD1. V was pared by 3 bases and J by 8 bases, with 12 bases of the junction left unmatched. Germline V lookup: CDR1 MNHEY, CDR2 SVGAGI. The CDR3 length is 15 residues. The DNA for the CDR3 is TGTGCCAGCAGTTATTTCTGGGACAGCCCTTTGGGCTACACCTTC. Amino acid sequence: CASSYFWDSPLGYTF.